The 18 T cell receptor beta chains below all came from one sample that was sequenced in a study of regulatory T cells in long-lasting Graves disease. Time point: newly diagnosed GD, antithyroid drugs for less than 3 months. The authors made the TCR library using RNA they extracted from PBMCs. CDR3 regions were amplified by Arm-PCR using iRepertoire HTBI primers to build TCR beta libraries. TCRdb redid the calling of the multiplex PCR reads with MiXCR, one entry per CDR3 protein. The profile shows about 540,000 distinct CDR3 sequences, approximately 13% of them singletons. These data were also filed under a second study, of T cells in Graves' hyperthyroidism and ophthalmopathy.

The source was peripheral blood mononuclear cells (PBMCs), collected at new diagnosis, from a patient treated with antithyroid drugs. All receptors come from a man aged 30 to 39 with Graves disease.

The CDR3 protein is CASSAGLADEQFF. CDR3 bases: TGTGCCAGCAGCGCAGGACTAGCGGATGAGCAGTTCTTC. The rearrangement joins TRBV2 to TRBJ2-1, with 10 bases aligning to TRBD2. Trimming took 6 bases from V and 8 from J; bases not matched to a gene: 4. The CDR3 extends over 13 amino acids. The V gene's germline CDR1 is SNHLY and CDR2 FYNNEI.

Only a few counts were recorded for this clonotype. This chain links TRBV5-4 with TRBJ2-7; D is unclear. This CDR3 has 12 amino acids. Germline V CDR1 and CDR2: SGHNT, YYREEE (reference sequence). V lost 1 base and J lost 3, with 5 bases in between. The CDR3 protein is CASSLINYEQYF. The CDR3 nucleotides read TGTGCCAGCAGCTTGATCAACTACGAGCAGTACTTC.

The rearrangement joins TRBV19 to TRBJ2-3; TRBD2 matches 13 bases. The germline V gene encodes CDR1 LNHDA and CDR2 SQIVND (reference sequence). Trimming removed 3 bases from V and 5 bases from J; junction bases left unmatched: 5. The CDR3 is 16 residues long. The CDR3 here is CASSIGTSGIRDTQYF. The DNA of the CDR3 is TGTGCCAGTAGTATTGGGACTAGCGGGATTCGAGATACGCAGTATTTT.

The J gene is TRBJ2-1, the V gene TRBV6-1; the D gene is possibly TRBD1 (6 bases). Deletions cut 7 bases from V and 6 bases from J, with 19 bases between. Per the germline V gene, CDR1 is MNHNS and CDR2 is SASEGT. The CDR3 contains 15 residues. This chain's CDR3 is CASTLYGDNPNEQFF. The CDR3 bases are TGTGCCAGCACCCTCTACGGGGACAACCCCAATGAGCAGTTCTTC.

This clonotype was detected many times. The rearrangement joins TRBV2 to TRBJ2-1; D gene uncertain. The CDR3 has 10 amino acids. CDR1 and CDR2 (germline): SNHLY, FYNNEI. Trimming took 9 bases from V and 7 from J, leaving 7 bases between them. CDR3 amino acids: CARDGNEQFF. The CDR3 DNA reads TGTGCCAGGGACGGAAATGAGCAGTTCTTC.

The rearrangement uses TRBV19 and TRBJ2-1; D is uncertain. CDR3 length: 13 residues. The germline V and J ends were trimmed by 9 bases and 8 bases, with 17 bases remaining between them. Germline values: CDR1 LNHDA, CDR2 SQIVND (reference sequence). This CDR3 reads CASQYEDLDEQFF. CDR3 coding DNA: TGTGCCAGCCAATATGAGGACCTCGATGAGCAGTTCTTC. The whole variable domain, filled in from reference TRBV19 and TRBJ2-1, reads DGGITQSPKYLFRKEGQNVTLSCEQNLNHDAMYWYRQDPGQGLRLIYYSQIVNDFQKGDIAEGYSVSREKKESFPLTVTSAQKNPTAFYLCASQYEDLDEQFFGPGTRLTVL.

Many counts were recorded for this clonotype. The gene calls are TRBV9 and TRBJ2-7, with 10 bases matching TRBD1. The germline gives CDR1 SGDLS, CDR2 YYNGEE. The CDR3 is made up of 13 amino acids. V lost 2 bases to trimming and J lost 8 bases; unmatched junction nucleotides: 4. The CDR3 reads CASSVGTGAQQYF. Written as DNA, the CDR3 is TGTGCCAGCAGCGTTGGGACAGGGGCACAGCAGTACTTC.

This clonotype has ten or more counts. CDR3 nucleotide sequence: TGTGCCAGCGGTTCCGGGTCGTACGAGCAGTACTTC. It encodes CASGSGSYEQYF. The genes are TRBV6-1 and TRBJ2-7; D is undetermined. The V gene's germline CDR1 is MNHNS and CDR2 SASEGT. This CDR3 spans 12 amino acids. The V and J ends lost 8 bases and 4 bases respectively, with 12 bases between them.

There are many counts of this clonotype. The chain employs TRBV18 and TRBJ1-5; unclear D gene. Trimming pared 3 bases from V and 5 bases from J, leaving 11 bases between. The length of the CDR3 is 14 residues. Per the germline V gene, CDR1 is KGHSH and CDR2 is LQKENI. The CDR3 spells CASSPVHGDQPQHF. CDR3 nucleotides: TGTGCCAGCTCACCTGTACACGGCGATCAGCCCCAGCATTTT.

Ten or more counts support this clonotype. The CDR3 DNA reads TGCGCCAGCAGCTTGAAGGAGACTAGCACAGATACGCAGTATTTT. Translating it yields CASSLKETSTDTQYF. The V call is TRBV5-1, the J call TRBJ2-3; D gene uncertain. Trimming removed 1 base at V and 0 bases at J, with 9 bases between. Germline V gives CDR1 SGHRS, CDR2 YFSETQ. This CDR3 is built from 15 residues.

In this sample, this clonotype turned up many times. The V and J genes are TRBV12-3 or TRBV12-4 and TRBJ2-5; 9 bases line up with TRBD2. V lost 6 bases and J lost 2; bases outside the gene matches: 4. The CDR3 is made up of 14 amino acids. This CDR3 is CASSLLAGQETQYF. The CDR3 bases are TGTGCCAGCAGCCTCCTAGCGGGACAAGAGACCCAGTACTTC.

This clonotype was seen a few times. The chain employs TRBV6-5 and TRBJ1-6; weak D call: TRBD1 (5 bases). The germline V gene encodes CDR1 MNHEY and CDR2 SVGAGI. The V end lost 1 base, the J end lost 10 bases, and 20 bases lay between the germline ends. The CDR3 is 17 amino acids. In DNA, the CDR3 is TGTGCCAGCAGTTACTTTGGACAATCGAGTGAAGGGTCACCCCTCCACTTT. Translating gives CASSYFGQSSEGSPLHF.

This clonotype was counted many times. The chain couples TRBV29-1 to TRBJ2-7, with 8 bases that match TRBD2. Germline CDR1 is SQVTM and CDR2 is ANQGSEA. V dropped 6 bases and J dropped 2; count of bases not matched to a gene: 12. The CDR3 has 15 residues. CDR3 protein: CSVGGVDPLPYEQYF. CDR3 bases: TGCAGCGTCGGGGGGGTGGACCCACTTCCCTACGAGCAGTACTTC.

The table lists this clonotype with a few counts. This sequence joins TRBV20-1 and TRBJ2-2; 9 bases align to TRBD1. The CDR3 runs to 16 residues. Germline CDR1 reads DFQATT; CDR2 reads SNEGSKA (reference sequence). J lost 7 bases, V lost 2 bases, and 11 bases had no gene match. The CDR3 DNA reads TGCAGTGCTAGACCGGCCCGGGACAGGGTGAACGGGGAGCTGTTTTTT. Its protein is CSARPARDRVNGELFF.

This chain joins TRBV6-2 or TRBV6-3 and TRBJ1-5; tentatively, D is TRBD1 (6 bases). Deletions cut 5 bases from V and 12 bases from J, with 14 bases between. This CDR3 contains 12 residues. Germline CDR1 is MNHEY and CDR2 is SVGEGT. CDR3 sequence (DNA): TGTGCCAGCAGTGAGGGGGGCGAGGTCCAGCATTTT. Translated, it gives CASSEGGEVQHF.

This clonotype has just a few counts. The chain's CDR3 is CVQETQYF. The CDR3 DNA reads TGTGTTCAAGAGACCCAGTACTTC. The chain recombines TRBV6-1 with TRBJ2-5; no clear D gene. From germline, CDR1 is MNHNS and CDR2 SASEGT. CDR3 length equals 8 residues.

This clonotype was observed many times. This chain links TRBV6-5 with TRBJ2-7; D is ambiguous. V gave up 2 bases and J gave up 5 bases, with 4 bases separating them. Germline loops: CDR1 MNHEY, CDR2 SVGAGI. This CDR3 is 11 amino acids long. The CDR3 reads CASSYRHEQYF. In nucleotides, the CDR3 is TGTGCCAGCAGTTACCGGCACGAGCAGTACTTC.

This clonotype was detected only a few times. The chain has TRBV5-5 and TRBJ2-7, with 7 positions matching TRBD1. This CDR3 spans 14 amino acids. V lost 1 base, J lost 5 bases, and 6 bases stayed unmatched. CDR1 and CDR2 (germline): SGHKS, YYEKEE (reference sequence). This CDR3 reads CASSLTTGDNEQYF. Written as DNA, the CDR3 is TGTGCCAGCAGCTTGACCACAGGGGACAACGAGCAGTACTTC.